A selection of T cell receptor beta chains follows, all from one sample in a study of long-term antiretroviral therapy in people with HIV. Clones were sequenced by immunoSEQ multiplex PCR, and TCRdb holds only the in-frame ones, with some missing. The repertoire holds about 30,000 clones, under 85% seen once, with around 8.3% in the top ten. Material: unsorted PBMCs, obtained 3 years after starting antiretroviral therapy. These receptors came from a man in his forties with HIV. The CDR3 runs from the conserved cysteine through the conserved F or W. A D gene is named only where the DNA matches it firmly. Clone size, where shown, is once, few, many, or a class for clones that have expanded.

TRBJ1-1	14	.	TRBV30	TRBD1	CAWSAGGGGTEAFF	TGTGCCTGGAGCGCAGGGGGCGGGGGCACTGAAGCTTTCTTT
TRBJ2-5	14	.	TRBV9	TRBD2	CASSATSDQETQYF	TGTGCCAGCAGCGCTACTAGCGACCAAGAGACCCAGTACTTC
TRBJ2-7	13	.	TRBV6-1	.	CASSESGAGEQYF	TGTGCCAGCAGTGAAAGTGGGGCGGGCGAGCAGTACTTC
TRBJ1-2	14	once	TRBV2	.	CASSDGEGNYGYTF	TGTGCCAGCAGTGACGGTGAAGGGAACTATGGCTACACCTTC
TRBJ1-1	14	.	TRBV6-6	.	CASSYKVLNTEAFF	TGTGCCAGCAGTTACAAGGTTCTGAACACTGAAGCTTTCTTT
TRBJ1-1	15	.	TRBV5-1	.	CASSPPGLQNTEAFF	TGCGCCAGCAGCCCCCCGGGACTCCAGAACACTGAAGCTTTCTTT
TRBJ1-4	17	once	TRBV2	TRBD1	CASSEGTGFVTNEKLFF	TGTGCCAGCAGTGAAGGGACAGGGTTTGTGACTAATGAAAAACTGTTTTTT
TRBJ2-3	17	.	TRBV19	.	CASSPPLRGQVTDTQYF	TGTGCCAGTAGCCCCCCACTGCGGGGCCAAGTCACAGATACGCAGTATTTT
TRBJ2-3	15	.	TRBV6-1	.	CASSWPTASTDTQYF	TGTGCCAGCTCGTGGCCTACCGCTAGCACAGATACGCAGTATTTT
TRBJ1-1	15	.	TRBV11-2	.	CASSRTTGMGTEAFF	TGTGCCAGCAGCCGGACAACAGGGATGGGCACTGAAGCTTTCTTT
TRBJ1-1	14	.	TRBV5-1	TRBD1	CASSSTTGRTEAFF	TGCGCCAGCAGCTCGACGACAGGGAGGACTGAAGCTTTCTTT
TRBJ1-5	15	.	TRBV11-3	.	CASSPSDYSNQPQHF	TGTGCCAGCAGCCCTTCAGACTATAGCAATCAGCCCCAGCATTTT
TRBJ1-1	14	.	TRBV19	TRBD1	CASSMRQGATEAFF	TGTGCCAGTAGTATGAGACAGGGGGCCACTGAAGCTTTCTTT
TRBJ1-2	13	.	TRBV5-1	TRBD1	CASSEGQGSGYTF	TGCGCCAGCAGCGAAGGACAGGGCAGCGGCTACACCTTC
TRBJ1-2	14	.	TRBV28	TRBD1	CASSSGTGGYGYTF	TGTGCCAGCAGTTCGGGGACAGGGGGATATGGCTACACCTTC
TRBJ2-7	14	.	TRBV27	.	CASSLLPLGGEQYF	TGTGCCAGCAGTTTGCTTCCTCTTGGTGGCGAGCAGTACTTC
TRBJ1-4	16	.	TRBV30	TRBD1	CAWSQGAEATNEKLFF	TGTGCCTGGAGTCAGGGGGCCGAGGCAACTAATGAAAAACTGTTTTTT
TRBJ1-2	16	.	TRBV6-5	.	CASSYSMQLTGYGYTF	TGTGCCAGCAGTTACTCGATGCAGCTTACGGGCTATGGCTACACCTTC
TRBJ1-6	12	.	TRBV6-5	.	CASSYPNSALHF	TGTGCCAGCAGTTACCCGAATTCGGCCCTCCACTTT
TRBJ1-3	19	.	TRBV6-1	TRBD1	CASSDKWGQGTASGNTIYF	TGTGCCAGCAGTGATAAATGGGGACAGGGGACCGCCTCTGGAAACACCATATATTTT
TRBJ1-2	15	once	TRBV7-2	TRBD1	CASSLGWTGNYGYTF	TGTGCCAGCAGCTTAGGCTGGACAGGGAACTATGGCTACACCTTC
TRBJ1-1	17	once	TRBV7-2	TRBD1	CASSLVTGGDMNTEAFF	TGTGCCAGCAGCTTAGTGACAGGGGGTGACATGAACACTGAAGCTTTCTTT
TRBJ2-7	14	.	TRBV7-9	.	CASSSTLQGSEQYF	TGTGCCAGCAGCTCGACCCTACAGGGTAGCGAGCAGTACTTC
TRBJ2-6	16	.	TRBV10-3	.	CAISPTGGTGANVLTF	TGTGCCATCAGTCCCACCGGAGGAACCGGGGCCAACGTCCTGACTTTC
TRBJ2-5	15	.	TRBV11-2	TRBD2	CASSLTWTSGETQYF	TGTGCCAGCAGCTTAACGTGGACTAGCGGGGAGACCCAGTACTTC
TRBJ2-3	14	.	TRBV10-1	TRBD2	CASSESVRGTRPYF	TGCGCCAGCAGTGAGTCGGTCCGGGGGACTAGGCCGTATTTT
TRBJ1-2	14	.	TRBV15	.	CATSRSTEGYGYTF	TGTGCCACCAGCAGGTCGACAGAGGGCTATGGCTACACCTTC
TRBJ2-1	14	few	TRBV7-6	.	CASSLVGLTNEQFF	TGTGCCAGCAGCTTAGTCGGGCTGACCAATGAGCAGTTCTTC
TRBJ2-7	17	.	TRBV5-1	TRBD2	CASSLGYTSGRADEQYF	TGCGCCAGCAGCTTGGGATACACTAGCGGGAGGGCCGACGAGCAGTACTTC
TRBJ2-7	15	.	TRBV9	.	CASSGQGSPDYEQYF	TGTGCCAGCAGCGGTCAGGGCTCTCCGGATTACGAGCAGTACTTC
TRBJ2-1	14	.	TRBV7-9	TRBD2	CASSPGLAGEDRFF	TGTGCCAGCAGCCCCGGTCTAGCGGGAGAGGATAGGTTCTTC
TRBJ1-2	13	.	TRBV9	.	CASSPTGVNGYTF	TGTGCCAGCAGCCCCACAGGCGTTAATGGCTACACCTTC
TRBJ1-6	14	few	TRBV11-2	.	CASSFPQGRSPLHF	TGTGCCAGCAGCTTTCCTCAGGGAAGGTCACCCCTCCACTTT
TRBJ2-7	14	.	TRBV5-1	.	CASSTGDLPYEQYF	TGCGCCAGCAGTACCGGGGATCTCCCCTACGAGCAGTACTTC
TRBJ2-2	14	once	TRBV7-3	.	CASSPGQNTGELFF	TGTGCCAGCAGCCCTGGGCAAAACACCGGGGAGCTGTTTTTT
TRBJ1-2	13	.	TRBV27	TRBD1	CASSSGTGVGYTF	TGTGCCAGCAGTTCCGGGACAGGGGTTGGCTACACCTTC
TRBJ2-3	13	.	TRBV5-6	.	CASSLNPLDTQYF	TGTGCCAGCAGCTTGAACCCATTGGATACGCAGTATTTT
TRBJ2-7	16	.	TRBV9	.	CASSVEEGLDSYEQYF	TGTGCCAGCAGCGTAGAGGAGGGCCTAGACTCCTACGAGCAGTACTTC
TRBJ2-1	15	.	TRBV5-1	.	CASSPSGWPGNEQFF	TGCGCCAGCAGCCCGAGCGGGTGGCCGGGCAATGAGCAGTTCTTC
TRBJ1-2	13	.	TRBV2	.	CASSESVLYGYTF	TGTGCCAGCAGTGAATCGGTTCTTTATGGCTACACCTTC
TRBJ2-7	13	few	TRBV6-4	.	CASASPGTDEQYF	TGTGCCAGCGCCTCCCCGGGGACCGACGAGCAGTACTTC
TRBJ2-7	15	.	TRBV5-6	TRBD2	CASSFMTSGRREQYF	TGTGCCAGCAGCTTCATGACTAGCGGGAGACGGGAGCAGTACTTC
TRBJ2-2	17	.	TRBV28	TRBD2	CASSLLAGKDPGGELFF	TGTGCCAGCAGTTTACTAGCGGGCAAAGACCCGGGCGGGGAGCTGTTTTTT
TRBJ2-4	17	.	TRBV30	.	CAWSGDSRRGAKNIQYF	TGTGCCTGGAGTGGGGACTCGCGGAGAGGAGCCAAAAACATTCAGTACTTC
TRBJ2-1	17	few	TRBV10-1	.	CASSERDTGISYNEQFF	TGCGCCAGCAGTGAACGGGACACCGGGATATCCTACAATGAGCAGTTCTTC